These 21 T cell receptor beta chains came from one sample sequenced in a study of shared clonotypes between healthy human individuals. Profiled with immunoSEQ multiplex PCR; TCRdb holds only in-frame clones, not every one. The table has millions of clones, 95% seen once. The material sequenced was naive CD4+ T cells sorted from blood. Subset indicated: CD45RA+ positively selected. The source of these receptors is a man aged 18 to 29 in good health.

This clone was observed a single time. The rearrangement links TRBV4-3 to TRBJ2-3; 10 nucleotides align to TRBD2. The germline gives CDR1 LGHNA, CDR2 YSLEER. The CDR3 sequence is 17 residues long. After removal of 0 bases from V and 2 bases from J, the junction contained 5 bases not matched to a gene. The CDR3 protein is CASSQDRTSGYTDTQYF. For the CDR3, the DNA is TGCGCCAGCAGCCAAGATCGGACTAGCGGATACACAGATACGCAGTATTTT.

The CDR3 DNA sequence: TGCGCCAGTCTTGCCCCCGGGGGGAATGAGCAGTTCTTC. Translating gives CASLAPGGNEQFF. This sequence joins TRBV10-2 and TRBJ2-1, with 7 bases identical to TRBD2. The V gene's germline CDR1 is WSHSY and CDR2 SAAADI. The CDR3 contains 13 residues. Trimming cost V 9 bases and J 7 bases; bases outside gene matches: 9.

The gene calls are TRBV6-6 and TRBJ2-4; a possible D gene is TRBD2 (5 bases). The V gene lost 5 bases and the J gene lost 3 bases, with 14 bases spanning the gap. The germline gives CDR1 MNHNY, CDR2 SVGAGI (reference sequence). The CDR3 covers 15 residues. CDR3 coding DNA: TGTGCCAGCAGTCCCACTTGGGGAGTCAAAAACATTCAGTACTTC. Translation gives CASSPTWGVKNIQYF.

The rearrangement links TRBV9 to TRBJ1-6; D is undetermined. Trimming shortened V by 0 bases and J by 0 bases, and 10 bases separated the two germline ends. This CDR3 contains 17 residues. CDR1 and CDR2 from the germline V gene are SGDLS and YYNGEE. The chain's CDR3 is CASSVATTSSYNSPLHF. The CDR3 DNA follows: TGTGCCAGCAGCGTAGCTACGACAAGCTCCTATAATTCACCCCTCCACTTT.

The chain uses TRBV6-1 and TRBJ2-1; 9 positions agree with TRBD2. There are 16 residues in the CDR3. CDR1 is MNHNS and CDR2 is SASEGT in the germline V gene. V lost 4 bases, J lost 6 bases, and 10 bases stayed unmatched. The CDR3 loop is CASSGTIAGAPNEQFF. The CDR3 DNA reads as TGTGCCAGCAGTGGAACTATAGCGGGGGCCCCCAATGAGCAGTTCTTC.

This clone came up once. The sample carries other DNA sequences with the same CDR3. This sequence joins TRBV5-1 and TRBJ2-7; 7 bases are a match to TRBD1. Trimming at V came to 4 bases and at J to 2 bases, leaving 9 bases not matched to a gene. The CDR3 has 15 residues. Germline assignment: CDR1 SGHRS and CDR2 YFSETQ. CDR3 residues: CASSPRQGTTYEQYF. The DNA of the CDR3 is TGCGCCAGCAGCCCCCGACAGGGAACGACCTACGAGCAGTACTTC.

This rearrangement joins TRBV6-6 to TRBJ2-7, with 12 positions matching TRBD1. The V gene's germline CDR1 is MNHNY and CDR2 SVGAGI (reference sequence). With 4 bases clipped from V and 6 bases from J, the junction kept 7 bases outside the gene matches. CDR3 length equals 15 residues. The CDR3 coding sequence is TGTGCCAGCAGTTCGACCGGGACAGGGGGCGGCGAGCAGTACTTC. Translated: CASSSTGTGGGEQYF.

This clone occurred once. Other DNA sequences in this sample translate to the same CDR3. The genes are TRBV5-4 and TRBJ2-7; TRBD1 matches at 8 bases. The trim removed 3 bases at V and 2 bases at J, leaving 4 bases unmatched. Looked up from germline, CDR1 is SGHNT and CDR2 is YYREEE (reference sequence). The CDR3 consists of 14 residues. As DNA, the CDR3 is TGTGCCAGCAGCTCAGGACAGGGTACCTACGAGCAGTACTTC. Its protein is CASSSGQGTYEQYF.

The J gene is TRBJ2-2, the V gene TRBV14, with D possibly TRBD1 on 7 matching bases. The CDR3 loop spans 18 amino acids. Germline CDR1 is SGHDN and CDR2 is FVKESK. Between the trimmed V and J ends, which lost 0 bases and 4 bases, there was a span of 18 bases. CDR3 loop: CASSQDRLWQGGTGELFF. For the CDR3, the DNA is TGTGCCAGCAGCCAAGATCGGCTGTGGCAGGGGGGCACCGGGGAGCTGTTTTTT. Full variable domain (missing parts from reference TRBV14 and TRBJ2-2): EAGVTQFPSHSVIEKGQTVTLRCDPISGHDNLYWYRRVMGKEIKFLLHFVKESKQDESGMPNNRFLAERTGGTYSTLKVQPAELEDSGVYFCASSQDRLWQGGTGELFFGEGSRLTVL.

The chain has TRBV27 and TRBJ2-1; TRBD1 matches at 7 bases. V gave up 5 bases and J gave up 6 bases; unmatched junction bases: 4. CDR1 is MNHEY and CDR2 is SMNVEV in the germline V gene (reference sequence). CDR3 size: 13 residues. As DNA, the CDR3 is TGTGCCAGCAGTCCCCGACAGGGCAATGAGCAGTTCTTC. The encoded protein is CASSPRQGNEQFF.

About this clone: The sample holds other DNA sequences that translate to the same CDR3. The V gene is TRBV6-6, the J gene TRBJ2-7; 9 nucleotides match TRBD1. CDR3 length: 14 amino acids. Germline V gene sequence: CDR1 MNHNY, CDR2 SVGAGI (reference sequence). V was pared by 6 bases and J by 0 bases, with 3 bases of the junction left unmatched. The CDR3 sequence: CASSQGQGSYEQYF. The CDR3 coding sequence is TGTGCCAGCAGCCAGGGACAGGGCTCCTACGAGCAGTACTTC.

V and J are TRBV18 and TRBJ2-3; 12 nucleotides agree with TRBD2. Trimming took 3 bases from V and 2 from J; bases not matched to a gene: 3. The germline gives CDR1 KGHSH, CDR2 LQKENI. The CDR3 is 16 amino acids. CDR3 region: CASSPLAGGATDTQYF. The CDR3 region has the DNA TGTGCCAGCTCACCCCTAGCGGGAGGGGCCACAGATACGCAGTATTTT.

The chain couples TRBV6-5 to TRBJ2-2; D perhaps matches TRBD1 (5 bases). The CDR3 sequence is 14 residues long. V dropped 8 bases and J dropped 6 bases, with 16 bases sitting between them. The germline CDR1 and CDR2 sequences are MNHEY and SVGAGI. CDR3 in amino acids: CASGVKGLSGELFF. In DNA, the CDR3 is TGTGCCAGCGGGGTAAAGGGGCTGTCCGGGGAGCTGTTTTTT.

CDR3 bases: TGTGCCAGCAGCCCTCTAGCGGGAGTCGGAGATACGCAGTATTTT. Its translation: CASSPLAGVGDTQYF. The genes are TRBV11-2 and TRBJ2-3; TRBD2 matches at 10 bases. This CDR3 has 15 amino acids. Per germline, CDR1 SGHAT and CDR2 FQNNGV. V was clipped by 5 bases and J by 5 bases; unmatched bases: 7.

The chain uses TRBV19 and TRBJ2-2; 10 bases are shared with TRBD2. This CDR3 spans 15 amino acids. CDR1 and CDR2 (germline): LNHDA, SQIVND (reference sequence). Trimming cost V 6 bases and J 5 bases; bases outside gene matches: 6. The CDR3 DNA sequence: TGTGCCAGTAGCGAAGGACTAGCGGCAACCGGGGAGCTGTTTTTT. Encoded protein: CASSEGLAATGELFF.

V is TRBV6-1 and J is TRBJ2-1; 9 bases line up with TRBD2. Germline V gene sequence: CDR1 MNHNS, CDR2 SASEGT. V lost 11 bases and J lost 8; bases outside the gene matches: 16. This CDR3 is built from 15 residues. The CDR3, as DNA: TGTGCCTCCCGAGCCGTGGCGGGGGGGAAGGATGAGCAGTTCTTC. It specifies CASRAVAGGKDEQFF.

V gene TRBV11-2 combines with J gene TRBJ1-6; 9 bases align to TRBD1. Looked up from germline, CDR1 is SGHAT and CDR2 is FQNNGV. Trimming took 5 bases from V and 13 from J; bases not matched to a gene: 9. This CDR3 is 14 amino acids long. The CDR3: CASSRPSGQGPLHF. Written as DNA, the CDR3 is TGTGCCAGCAGCCGACCTTCGGGACAGGGCCCCCTCCACTTT.

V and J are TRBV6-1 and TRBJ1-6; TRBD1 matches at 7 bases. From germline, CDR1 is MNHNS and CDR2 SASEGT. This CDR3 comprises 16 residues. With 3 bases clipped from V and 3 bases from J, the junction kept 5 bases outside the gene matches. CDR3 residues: CASSDQGDGYNSPLHF. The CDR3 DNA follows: TGTGCCAGCAGTGATCAGGGGGATGGCTATAATTCACCCCTCCACTTT.

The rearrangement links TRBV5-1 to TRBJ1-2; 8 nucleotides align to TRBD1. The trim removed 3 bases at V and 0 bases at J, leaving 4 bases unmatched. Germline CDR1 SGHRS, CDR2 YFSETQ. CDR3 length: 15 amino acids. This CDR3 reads CASSSRDRPNYGYTF. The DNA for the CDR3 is TGCGCCAGCAGCTCCCGGGACAGGCCTAACTATGGCTACACCTTC.

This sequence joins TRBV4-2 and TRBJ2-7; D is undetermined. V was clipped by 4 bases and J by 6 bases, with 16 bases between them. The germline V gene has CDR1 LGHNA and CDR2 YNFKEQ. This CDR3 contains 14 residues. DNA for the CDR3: TGTGCCAGCAGCCCTGACTCCGATGCGTCCGAGCAGTACTTC. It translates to CASSPDSDASEQYF.

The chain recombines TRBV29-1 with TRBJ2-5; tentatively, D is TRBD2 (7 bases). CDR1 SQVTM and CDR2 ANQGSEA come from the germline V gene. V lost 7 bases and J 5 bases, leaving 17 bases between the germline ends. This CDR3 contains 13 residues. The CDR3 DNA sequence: TGCAGCGGGGCCGAACAGGGAGGGGAGACCCAGTACTTC. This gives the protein CSGAEQGGETQYF.